This T cell receptor (beta chain) derives from a study of brain T cells in children with intractable seizures. The study's findings and limits: Absence of clones before surgery may stem from lower sequencing depth. Only CDR3 sequence similarity suggested viral specificity, without known HCMV serostatus.

Trimming took 1 base from V and 3 from J; bases not matched to a gene: 10. This CDR3 contains 16 residues. Germline CDR1 is SGDLS and CDR2 is YYNGEE. Sequencing was limited to surgery cases with top T cell transcript signatures in brain tissue. Before surgery, patients took at least one anti-epileptic drug. Produced via immunoSEQ multiplex PCR; TCRdb's table is partial and in-frame only. This sample has under 150,000 clones; approximately 94% occur once, and the top ten carry about 4%. On this clone: As yet, its antigen is unknown.

The chain is built from TRBV9 and TRBJ2-7, with 7 bases identical to TRBD2. The source of this sequence is a boy younger than two with hemimegalencephaly and intractable seizures. Material: peripheral blood, obtained at surgery. The CDR3 spells CASSVFALAEVYEQYF. CDR3 nucleotides: TGTGCCAGCAGCGTATTCGCTCTAGCGGAAGTCTACGAGCAGTACTTC. The complete variable domain, with remaining parts taken from reference TRBV9 and TRBJ2-7, reads DSGVTQTPKHLITATGQRVTLRCSPRSGDLSVYWYQQSLDQGLQFLIQYYNGEERAKGNILERFSAQQFPDLHSELNLSSLELGDSALYFCASSVFALAEVYEQYFGPGTRLTVT.